The 7 T cell receptor beta chains below all came from one sample that was sequenced in a study of fetal regulatory T cell absence and autoimmunity (dated by TCRdb to 2015 to 2018). Library preparation employed the immunoSEQ multiplex PCR assay. In TCRdb, the immuneACCESS table is reduced to in-frame sequences with V and J assigned. These tables do not hold every clone; where another copy was compared, an unresolved V gene accounts for under half, and the others remain unexplained. This sample is represented by 95,000 or so clones; approximately 79% of them were singletons. 2% of the sample belongs to the ten largest clones. Sequencing input: pancreas tissue. The receptors were gathered from a male donor with IPEX syndrome.

V gene TRBV14 combines with J gene TRBJ1-2; 7 bases line up with TRBD1. The V gene end was trimmed by 3 bases and the J gene end by 2 bases; junction bases not matched to a gene: 3. This CDR3 is built from 14 residues. CDR1 is SGHDN, CDR2 FVKESK, per germline. The DNA for the CDR3 is TGTGCCAGCAGCCACTTGACAGGGAACTATGGCTACACCTTC. Protein product: CASSHLTGNYGYTF.

This rearrangement joins TRBV4-1 to TRBJ1-4; the match to TRBD1 covers 7 bases. V was clipped by 1 base and J by 7 bases; unmatched bases: 6. This CDR3 region has 15 residues. CDR1 MGHRA and CDR2 YSYEKL come from the germline V gene. CDR3 sequence (DNA): TGCGCCAGCAGCCAAGTCGTACAGGGGAGTGAAAAACTGTTTTTT. The encoded protein is CASSQVVQGSEKLFF.

The gene calls are TRBV7-2 and TRBJ2-2; TRBD2 agrees at 11 bases. The J segment lost 8 bases and the V segment lost 4 bases, leaving 3 bases of the junction unmatched. Germline CDR1 is SGHTA and CDR2 is FQGNSA. This CDR3 region has 14 residues. The CDR3 nucleotides are TGTGCCAGCAGCTCCCGGACTAGCGGGGGGGAGCTGTTTTTT. Its protein is CASSSRTSGGELFF.

This chain uses TRBV4-2 with TRBJ2-5; no definite D call. The germline V gene has CDR1 LGHNA and CDR2 YNFKEQ. The CDR3 has 13 residues. V was trimmed by 6 bases and J by 1 base, leaving 9 bases between them. CDR3 protein: CASRAETQETQYF. The CDR3 coding sequence is TGTGCCAGCAGGGCAGAGACCCAAGAGACCCAGTACTTC.

The rearrangement links TRBV13 to TRBJ2-5, with 9 bases aligning to TRBD2. The J segment lost 11 bases and the V segment lost 2 bases, leaving 9 bases of the junction unmatched. CDR3 size: 14 residues. Germline V CDR1 and CDR2: PRHDT, FYEKMQ (reference sequence). CDR3: CASSLSLAGSIQYF. The CDR3 nucleotides read TGTGCCAGCAGCTTAAGCCTAGCGGGATCGATTCAGTACTTC. Supplemented by reference TRBV13 and TRBJ2-5, the full variable domain reads AAGVIQSPRHLIKEKRETATLKCYPIPRHDTVYWYQQGPGQDPQFLISFYEKMQSDKGSIPDRFSAQQFSDYHSELNMSSLELGDSALYFCASSLSLAGSIQYFGPGTRLLVL.

The gene calls are TRBV25-1 and TRBJ2-7, with 8 nucleotides matching TRBD2. This CDR3 contains 16 residues. V lost 5 bases to trimming and J lost 3 bases; unmatched junction nucleotides: 12. Germline V gene lookup returns CDR1 MGHDK and CDR2 SYGVNS. The CDR3 protein is CASSPYPGLGFYEQYF. CDR3 in DNA: TGTGCCAGCAGTCCCTACCCGGGACTAGGATTCTACGAGCAGTACTTC.

To note about this clone: The junction does not match germline at one end; this may be a read error. DNA of the CDR3: TGCGCCAGCACGCAAGGGGCTTCCACCTCCTTC. Translating it yields CASTQGASTSF. The rearrangement uses TRBV5-1 and TRBJ1-2; TRBD1 might be the D (5 bases). The CDR3 extends over 11 amino acids. Looked up from germline, CDR1 is SGHRS and CDR2 is YFSETQ.